These T cell receptor beta chains were read from a single sample in a study of cytomegalovirus exposure and HLA in healthy donors. Sequencing used immunoSEQ multiplex PCR; TCRdb keeps in-frame clones, though not all of them. The sample carries about 180,000 clones, approximately 72% recorded once. The sample was PBMCs. All receptors derive from a female donor in good health and CMV-seronegative. The CDR3 runs from the conserved cysteine through the conserved F or W. Fields, in order: J gene, V gene, CDR3 protein.

j_call: TRBJ2-7
v_call: TRBV11-3
cdr3_aa: CASSLEVVGHQSYEQYF

j_call: TRBJ2-7
v_call: TRBV28
cdr3_aa: CASSLKRGAGAGEQYF

j_call: TRBJ2-1
v_call: TRBV30
cdr3_aa: CAWSVLGNEQFF

j_call: TRBJ2-1
v_call: TRBV5-4
cdr3_aa: CASSLAAPTSDEQFF

j_call: TRBJ2-1
v_call: TRBV5-1
cdr3_aa: CASSLGWTSGSNEQFF

j_call: TRBJ2-3
v_call: TRBV9
cdr3_aa: CASSVENRATDTQYF

j_call: TRBJ1-1
v_call: TRBV27
cdr3_aa: CASRGGDRVAFF

j_call: TRBJ2-5
v_call: TRBV15
cdr3_aa: CATSRRDGGRASETQYF

j_call: TRBJ2-1
v_call: TRBV6-5
cdr3_aa: CASSPPGAYNEQFF

j_call: TRBJ2-3
v_call: TRBV2
cdr3_aa: CASSEASDTQYF

j_call: TRBJ2-5
v_call: TRBV7-2
cdr3_aa: CASSRGQLQETQYF

j_call: TRBJ2-5
v_call: TRBV7-2
cdr3_aa: CASSLAYPGQGLETQYF

j_call: TRBJ1-2
v_call: TRBV6-5
cdr3_aa: CASSYLTGVYGYTF

j_call: TRBJ1-2
v_call: TRBV30
cdr3_aa: CAWSATGGLRGYTF

j_call: TRBJ1-4
v_call: TRBV4-3
cdr3_aa: CASSQQDRGANEKLFF